A single sample gave rise to the 4 T cell receptor beta chains below, sequenced in a study of T cell responses to AZD1222 COVID-19 vaccine. Profiling relied on immunoSEQ multiplex PCR, and the TCRdb table lists in-frame clones only, not all of them. The repertoire includes tens of thousands of clones, over 70% of them detected once, and roughly 50% sits in the top ten. The starting material was peripheral blood, obtained 28 days after the second AZD1222 dose. These receptor sequences come from an adult who received the AZD1222 COVID-19 vaccine.

The rearrangement uses TRBV19 and TRBJ2-7; TRBD1 might be the D (6 bases). CDR1 LNHDA and CDR2 SQIVND come from the germline V gene (reference sequence). The CDR3 sequence is 13 residues long. V dropped 5 bases and J dropped 5 bases, with 13 bases sitting between them. The CDR3 loop is CASSPPPGDEQYF. The CDR3 bases are TGTGCCAGTAGTCCTCCGCCAGGGGACGAGCAGTACTTC.

The chain carries TRBV6-1 and TRBJ1-5, with D perhaps matching TRBD1 (5 bases). Trimming shortened V by 2 bases and J by 5 bases, and 16 bases separated the two germline ends. This CDR3 is built from 16 residues. The germline V gene encodes CDR1 MNHNS and CDR2 SASEGT. CDR3 DNA: TGTGCCAGCAGTGAATTGCGCTTGACAGACTATCAGCCCCAGCATTTT. Translation gives CASSELRLTDYQPQHF.

This clone was detected a few times. V usage is TRBV2 and J usage is TRBJ2-3; the D gene could be TRBD1 or TRBD2 (5 bases each). V was cut by 6 bases and J by 11 bases, with 21 bases left in between. The CDR3 has 14 residues. Germline V CDR1 and CDR2: SNHLY, FYNNEI. The CDR3 loop is CASRRGGGYPRQYF. The CDR3, as DNA: TGTGCCAGCAGGAGGGGCGGCGGGTACCCAAGGCAGTATTTT.

This clone has a handful of counts. The chain recombines TRBV15 with TRBJ2-7; unclear D gene. From germline, CDR1 is LNHNV and CDR2 YYDKDF (reference sequence). This CDR3 is 13 amino acids long. V lost 0 bases and J 3 bases, leaving 6 bases between the germline ends. CDR3 sequence: CATSRDKGYEQYF. DNA for the CDR3: TGTGCCACCAGCAGAGATAAGGGCTACGAGCAGTACTTC.